This T cell receptor (beta chain) came from a study of blood T cells in healthy people across ages. General observations from the study: Unsorted PBMC material precluded a definitive naive versus antigen-experienced comparison.

The CDR3 spans 13 residues. V lost 5 bases to trimming and J lost 2 bases, with 9 bases between them. Germline loops: CDR1 SGHAT, CDR2 FQDESV (reference sequence). Each individual donor underwent a draw of roughly 10 milliliters of peripheral blood. Using a J-beta primer mix together with a sample-barcoded 5' primer, a second PCR was run for about 6 to 12 cycles. TCRdb called the 5' RACE reads again in MiXCR, with one record for every CDR3 protein. This repertoire shows about 930,000 distinct CDR3 sequences, roughly 28% found once; its top ten account for 9.5% to 13%. Concerning this clonotype itself: What it recognizes is unknown.

These same records also appear under a second study, on T cells of mothers and their children. That report adds: In unrelated and related pairs, TCR recombination output is shaped in a similar way by thymic selection.

This chain uses TRBV11-1 with TRBJ1-2, with D unclear. The sample comprised blood. The TCR was taken from a woman between 35 and 50 years old in good health. The chain's CDR3 is CASSPAENYGYTF. DNA for the CDR3: TGTGCCAGCAGCCCAGCGGAAAACTATGGCTACACCTTC.